This TCR beta chain was sequenced during a study of blood T cell repertoires in COVID-19. The wider study: COVID-19 samples collected from the United States, Italy and Spain covered acute and convalescent phases.

Profiled with immunoSEQ multiplex PCR; TCRdb holds only in-frame clones, not every one. The data contain hundreds of thousands of clones, around 87% of them seen just once; the ten biggest clones take up under 3%. The CDR3 is 13 amino acids. V gave up 8 bases and J gave up 6 bases, with 16 bases separating them. In germline, CDR1 is SNHLY, CDR2 FYNNEI. Sequenced sample: peripheral blood. The sequence was collected from an older woman with COVID-19, enrolled during active disease. The chain joins TRBV2 to TRBJ1-1; the D gene is possibly TRBD1 (6 bases). In DNA form, the CDR3 reads TGTGCCAGCTCTTTCAGGGGAACTGCTGAAGCTTTCTTT. Translation: CASSFRGTAEAFF.